The present TCR beta chain was sequenced within a study of shared clonotypes between healthy human individuals (dated by TCRdb to 2018 to 2020). At the level of the whole study: The cohort included three men and a couple of women between 18 and 49 years of age. Blood TCR repertoires of about 5 healthy adults were deeply sequenced to estimate repertoire size and the extent of clonotype sharing between individuals. Per donor, leukapheresis produced somewhere between about 0.94 and 9 billion PBMCs. Libraries were prepared and TCR repertoires were sequenced by different laboratories using diverse techniques, in order to increase sequencing depth and limit assay-specific biases.

Notes on this clone: There is no known antigen for this receptor. No much larger clone is present one base from it, and per-base qualities are unavailable.

The donors were healthy, HIV-negative adults with no recently reported acute infections or vaccinations. Only Caucasian adults living in Nashville, Tennessee, USA were represented among the donors. For unsorted samples, roughly 81 million PBMCs were counted and genomic DNA was extracted with the QIAamp DNA Blood Mini kit. Blood was obtained by leukapheresis, after which PBMCs were separated by Ficoll-Histopaque density gradient centrifugation and cryopreserved in liquid nitrogen vapor phase. TCR CDR3 regions were amplified from genomic DNA by multiplex PCR using the deep immunoSEQ assay. Extracted genomic DNA from each cell subset was spread evenly across all wells of several immunoSEQ 96-well plates, with each plate serving as a replicate. For unsorted PBMC, around 300 ng of genomic DNA, equivalent to about 30,000 T cell genomes, went into each replicate PCR. Ten immunoSEQ deep assay plates were used to sequence unsorted PBMC genomic DNA. Purified libraries were measured with a Qubit 3.0 fluorometer, size-checked on a Bioanalyzer 2100, and measured again with the KAPA Library Quantification kit. A separate single-read 150-cycle Illumina NextSeq 550 flow cell was used to sequence each immunoSEQ 96-well plate. As for the original processing: The immunoSEQ output contained only junctional sequences without quality scores, so filtering could not match that applied to full-length reads. To assign V/J genes and CDR3, sequences were annotated against IMGT germline references using PyIR, a Python wrapper for IgBLAST v1.9. Any read was removed if the V/J assignment was weak (E-value above 1e-6), the CDR3 was missing, or the read contained stop codons, out-of-frame junctions, or ambiguous translated residues. V3J clonotypes were defined as sequences sharing an identical inferred V gene, J gene, and CDR3 amino acid sequence. To compute the percentage overlap between repertoires, the number of shared unique clonotypes was divided by the size of the smaller repertoire. Three approaches were used to assess repertoire richness: RTK rarefaction, the Chao1 estimator, and Recon v2.1 estimates of unobserved clonotypes. What TCRdb holds here is the immuneACCESS table cut down to in-frame rearrangements. Part of the clones is not present; checked against another copy, under half of the missing clones reflect an unresolved V gene, and the others are unexplained. Clone size and the V and J calls come from that table; the DNA yielded D and trimming. The sample table shows around 500,000 clones, and 78% are seen once. More than 10% of the sample lies in the top ten.

Overall results and qualifications from the work: The genetic and exposure-history diversity represented was limited by the small number of donors. Pairwise subsampling led to the expectation that sequencing depth would affect the degree of clonotype sharing among donors. Sampling was restricted to blood, and TCR repertoires in tissues likely differ from the TCR repertoires found in blood.

The TCR sequence derives from a middle-aged woman in good health. Some clones in this sample may be carry-over from other donors' samples. Sequences were obtained from PBMCs.

DNA sequence: TGTGCCAGCAGCTTAGGCAGGGGCCTTCACTATGGCTACACCTTC. Its product reads: CASSLGRGLHYGYTF. The chain was built from TRBV7-2 and TRBJ1-2, with TRBD1 as a weak D call on 6 bases. The CDR3 runs 15 residues from the cysteine to the phenylalanine. CDR3 DNA is the only sequence kept; it has 45 bases, read in frame from the first base. Looking up the germline V gene yields CDR1 SGHTA and CDR2 FQGNSA. Trimming takes 1 base from V and 3 bases from J, and the germline ends sit 12 bases apart.